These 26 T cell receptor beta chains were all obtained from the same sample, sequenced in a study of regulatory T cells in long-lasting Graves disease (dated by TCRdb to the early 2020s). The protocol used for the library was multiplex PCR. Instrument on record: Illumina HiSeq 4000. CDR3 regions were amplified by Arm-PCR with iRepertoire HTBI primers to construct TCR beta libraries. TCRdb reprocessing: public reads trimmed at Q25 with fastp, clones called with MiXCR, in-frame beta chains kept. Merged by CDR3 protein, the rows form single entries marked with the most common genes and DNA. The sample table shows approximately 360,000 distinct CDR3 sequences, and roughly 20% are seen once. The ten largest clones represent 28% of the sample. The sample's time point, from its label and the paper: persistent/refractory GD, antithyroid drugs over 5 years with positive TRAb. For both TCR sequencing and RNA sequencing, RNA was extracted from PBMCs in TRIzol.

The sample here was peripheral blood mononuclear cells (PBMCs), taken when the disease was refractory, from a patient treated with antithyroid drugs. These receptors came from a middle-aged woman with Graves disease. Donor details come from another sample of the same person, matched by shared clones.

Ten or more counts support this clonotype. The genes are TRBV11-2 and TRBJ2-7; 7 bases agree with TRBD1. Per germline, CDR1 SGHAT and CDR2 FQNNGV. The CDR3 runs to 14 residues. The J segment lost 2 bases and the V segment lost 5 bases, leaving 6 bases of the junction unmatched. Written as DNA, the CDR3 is TGTGCCAGCAGCCCCTGGGACAGCCCCTACGAGCAGTACTTC. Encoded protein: CASSPWDSPYEQYF.

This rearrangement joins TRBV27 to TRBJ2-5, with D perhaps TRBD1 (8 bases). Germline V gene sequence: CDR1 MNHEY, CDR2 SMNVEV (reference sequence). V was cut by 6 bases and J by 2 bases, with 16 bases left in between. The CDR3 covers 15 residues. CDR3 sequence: CASRNRGGGQETQYF. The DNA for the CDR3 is TGTGCCAGCAGGAACAGGGGGGGCGGTCAAGAGACCCAGTACTTC.

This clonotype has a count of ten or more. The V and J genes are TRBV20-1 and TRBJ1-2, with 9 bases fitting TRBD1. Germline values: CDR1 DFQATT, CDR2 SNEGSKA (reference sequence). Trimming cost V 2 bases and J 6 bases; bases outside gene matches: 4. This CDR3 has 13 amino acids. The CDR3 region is CSARRDRVDGYTF. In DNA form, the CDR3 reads TGCAGTGCTAGACGGGACAGGGTTGATGGCTACACCTTC.

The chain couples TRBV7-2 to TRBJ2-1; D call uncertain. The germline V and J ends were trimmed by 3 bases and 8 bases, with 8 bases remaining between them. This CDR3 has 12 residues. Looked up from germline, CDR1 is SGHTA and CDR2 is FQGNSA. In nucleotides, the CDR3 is TGTGCCAGCAGCTTTAATCTTTATGAGCAGTTCTTC. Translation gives CASSFNLYEQFF.

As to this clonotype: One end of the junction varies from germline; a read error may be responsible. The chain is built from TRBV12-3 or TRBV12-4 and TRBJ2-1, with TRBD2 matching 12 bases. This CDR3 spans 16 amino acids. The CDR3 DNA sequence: TGTACCAGCAGTCGTCGGGGTCTAGCGGGAGGGAATGAGCAGTTCTTC. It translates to CTSSRRGLAGGNEQFF.

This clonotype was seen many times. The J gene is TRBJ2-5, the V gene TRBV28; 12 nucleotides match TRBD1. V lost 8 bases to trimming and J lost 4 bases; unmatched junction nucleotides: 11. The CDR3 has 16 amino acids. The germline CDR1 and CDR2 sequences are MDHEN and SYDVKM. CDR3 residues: CASDRRDRGLGETQYF. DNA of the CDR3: TGTGCCAGCGACCGCCGGGACAGGGGGCTTGGAGAGACCCAGTACTTC.

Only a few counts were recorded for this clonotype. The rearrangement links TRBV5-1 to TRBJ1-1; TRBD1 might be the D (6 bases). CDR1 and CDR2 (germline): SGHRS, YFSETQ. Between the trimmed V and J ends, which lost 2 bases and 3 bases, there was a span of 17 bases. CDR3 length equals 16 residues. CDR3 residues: CASSFRAGATYTEAFF. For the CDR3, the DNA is TGCGCCAGCAGCTTTCGGGCAGGGGCGACGTACACTGAAGCTTTCTTT.

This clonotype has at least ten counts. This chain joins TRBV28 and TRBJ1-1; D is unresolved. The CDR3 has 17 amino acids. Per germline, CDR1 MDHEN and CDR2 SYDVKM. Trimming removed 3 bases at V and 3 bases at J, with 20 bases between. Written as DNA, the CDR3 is TGTGCCAGCAGTTTGGATTCACGTGGCAGTGGGGACACTGAAGCTTTCTTT. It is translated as CASSLDSRGSGDTEAFF.

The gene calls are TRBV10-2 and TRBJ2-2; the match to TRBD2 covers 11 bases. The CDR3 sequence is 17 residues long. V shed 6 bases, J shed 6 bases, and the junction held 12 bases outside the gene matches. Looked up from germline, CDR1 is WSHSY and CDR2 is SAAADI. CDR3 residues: CASSPHSTSGSPGELFF. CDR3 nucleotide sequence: TGCGCCAGCAGCCCCCACTCAACTAGCGGGAGTCCCGGGGAGCTGTTTTTT.

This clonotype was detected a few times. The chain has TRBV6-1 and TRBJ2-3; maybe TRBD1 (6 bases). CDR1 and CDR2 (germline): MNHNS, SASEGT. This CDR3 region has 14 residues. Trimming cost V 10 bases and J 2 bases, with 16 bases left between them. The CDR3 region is CATKQGRYTDTQYF. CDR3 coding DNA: TGTGCCACCAAACAGGGCAGATACACAGATACGCAGTATTTT.

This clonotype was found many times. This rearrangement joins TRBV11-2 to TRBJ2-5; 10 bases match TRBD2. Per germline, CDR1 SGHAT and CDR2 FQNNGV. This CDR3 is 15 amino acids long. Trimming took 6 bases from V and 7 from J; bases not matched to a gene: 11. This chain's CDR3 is CASSHLAGATGTQYF. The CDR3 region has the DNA TGTGCCAGCAGTCACCTAGCGGGAGCCACCGGGACCCAGTACTTC. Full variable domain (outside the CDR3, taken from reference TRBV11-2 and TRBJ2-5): EAGVAQSPRYKIIEKRQSVAFWCNPISGHATLYWYQQILGQGPKLLIQFQNNGVVDDSQLPKDRFSAERLKGVDSTLKIQPAKLEDSAVYLCASSHLAGATGTQYFGPGTRLLVL.

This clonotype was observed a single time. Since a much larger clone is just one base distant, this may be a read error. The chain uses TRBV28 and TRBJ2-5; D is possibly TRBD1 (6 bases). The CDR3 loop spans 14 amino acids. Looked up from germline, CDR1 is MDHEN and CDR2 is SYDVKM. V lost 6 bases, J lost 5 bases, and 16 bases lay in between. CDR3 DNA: TGTGCCAGCAGCCACAGGGTAGCGTGGGAGACCCAGTACTTC. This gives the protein CASSHRVAWETQYF. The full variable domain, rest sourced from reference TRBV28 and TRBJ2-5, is DVKVTQSSRYLVKRTGEKVFLECVQDMDHENMFWYRQDPGLGLRLIYFSYDVKMKEKGDIPEGYSVSREKKERFSLILESASTNQTSMYLCASSHRVAWETQYFGPGTRLLVL.

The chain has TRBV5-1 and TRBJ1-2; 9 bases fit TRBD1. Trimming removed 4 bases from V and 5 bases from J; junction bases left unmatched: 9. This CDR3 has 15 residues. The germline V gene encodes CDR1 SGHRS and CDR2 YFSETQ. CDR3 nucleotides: TGCGCCAGCAGCCATTGGGACAGGGCGGGATATGGCTACACCTTC. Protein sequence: CASSHWDRAGYGYTF.

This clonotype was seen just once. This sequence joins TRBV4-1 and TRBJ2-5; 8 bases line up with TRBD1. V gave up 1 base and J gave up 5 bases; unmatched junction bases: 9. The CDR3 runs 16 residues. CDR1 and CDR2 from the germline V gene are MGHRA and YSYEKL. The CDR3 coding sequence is TGCGCCAGCAGCCAAGGCCATGGACAGGGTGGGGAGACCCAGTACTTC. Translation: CASSQGHGQGGETQYF.

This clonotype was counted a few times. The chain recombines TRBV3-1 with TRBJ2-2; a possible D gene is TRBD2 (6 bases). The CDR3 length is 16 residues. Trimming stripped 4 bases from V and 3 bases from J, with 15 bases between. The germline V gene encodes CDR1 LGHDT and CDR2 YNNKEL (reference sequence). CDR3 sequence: CASSRAVAEYTGELFF. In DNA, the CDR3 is TGTGCCAGCAGCCGGGCGGTAGCGGAGTACACCGGGGAGCTGTTTTTT.

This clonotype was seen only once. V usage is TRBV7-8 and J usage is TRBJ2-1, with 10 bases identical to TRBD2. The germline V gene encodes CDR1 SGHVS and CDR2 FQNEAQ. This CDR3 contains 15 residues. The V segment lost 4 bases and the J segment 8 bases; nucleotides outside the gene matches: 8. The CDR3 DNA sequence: TGTGCCAGCAGCTACTCAGCGGGAGGGCCTGATGAGCAGTTCTTC. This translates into CASSYSAGGPDEQFF.

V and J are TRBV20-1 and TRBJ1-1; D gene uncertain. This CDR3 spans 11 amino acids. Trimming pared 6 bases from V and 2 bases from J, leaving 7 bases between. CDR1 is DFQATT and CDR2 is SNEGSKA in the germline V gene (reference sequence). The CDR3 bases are TGCAGTGCCTGGACCAACACTGAAGCTTTCTTT. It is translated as CSAWTNTEAFF.

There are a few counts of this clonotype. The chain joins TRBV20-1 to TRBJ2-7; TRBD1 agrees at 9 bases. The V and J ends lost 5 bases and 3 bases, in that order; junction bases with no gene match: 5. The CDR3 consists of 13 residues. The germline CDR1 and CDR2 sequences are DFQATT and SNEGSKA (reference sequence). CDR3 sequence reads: CSARDRVLYEQYF. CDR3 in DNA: TGCAGTGCTCGGGACAGGGTCCTCTACGAGCAGTACTTC.

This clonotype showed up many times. In DNA, the CDR3 is TGTGCCAGCAGTTTATCACTGTGGACCAAAAACATTCAGTACTTC. Translating gives CASSLSLWTKNIQYF. The rearrangement joins TRBV28 to TRBJ2-4; D is unclear. Trimming took 1 base from V and 2 from J, leaving 9 bases between them. The V gene's germline CDR1 is MDHEN and CDR2 SYDVKM. The length of the CDR3 is 15 residues. Looking up the rest from reference TRBV28 and TRBJ2-4 gives the full variable domain: DVKVTQSSRYLVKRTGEKVFLECVQDMDHENMFWYRQDPGLGLRLIYFSYDVKMKEKGDIPEGYSVSREKKERFSLILESASTNQTSMYLCASSLSLWTKNIQYFGAGTRLSVL.

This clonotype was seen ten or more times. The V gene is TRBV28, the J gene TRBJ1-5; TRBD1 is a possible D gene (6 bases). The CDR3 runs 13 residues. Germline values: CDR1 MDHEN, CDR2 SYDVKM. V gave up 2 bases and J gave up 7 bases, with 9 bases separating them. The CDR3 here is CASSLGGWQPQHF. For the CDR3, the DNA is TGTGCCAGCAGTTTAGGGGGCTGGCAGCCCCAGCATTTT.

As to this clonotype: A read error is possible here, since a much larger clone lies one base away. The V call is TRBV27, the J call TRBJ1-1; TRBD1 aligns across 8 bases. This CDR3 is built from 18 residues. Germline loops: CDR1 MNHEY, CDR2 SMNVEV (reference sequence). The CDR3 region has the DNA TGTGCCAGCAGTTTAGATCGACAGGGGATTCTAGGCAGCACTGAAGCTTCCTTT. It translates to CASSLDRQGILGSTEASF.

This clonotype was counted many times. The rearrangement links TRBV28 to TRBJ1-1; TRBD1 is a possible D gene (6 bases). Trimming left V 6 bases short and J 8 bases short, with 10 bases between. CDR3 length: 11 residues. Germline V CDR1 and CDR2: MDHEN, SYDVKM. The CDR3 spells CASRWGPEAFF. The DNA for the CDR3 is TGTGCCAGCAGATGGGGGCCCGAAGCTTTCTTT. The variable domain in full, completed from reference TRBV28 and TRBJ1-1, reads DVKVTQSSRYLVKRTGEKVFLECVQDMDHENMFWYRQDPGLGLRLIYFSYDVKMKEKGDIPEGYSVSREKKERFSLILESASTNQTSMYLCASRWGPEAFFGQGTRLTVV.

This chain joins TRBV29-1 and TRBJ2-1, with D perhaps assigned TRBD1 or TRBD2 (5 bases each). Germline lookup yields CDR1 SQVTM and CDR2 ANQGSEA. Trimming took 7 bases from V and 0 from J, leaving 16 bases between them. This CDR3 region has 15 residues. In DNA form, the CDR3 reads TGCAGCGCCAGCCCATGGGACCACTCCTACAATGAGCAGTTCTTC. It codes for CSASPWDHSYNEQFF.

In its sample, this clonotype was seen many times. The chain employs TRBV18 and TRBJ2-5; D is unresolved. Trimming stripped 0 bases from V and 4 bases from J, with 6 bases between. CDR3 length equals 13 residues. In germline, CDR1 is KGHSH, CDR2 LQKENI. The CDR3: CASSPPATETQYF. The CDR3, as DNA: TGTGCCAGCTCACCACCCGCGACAGAGACCCAGTACTTC.

The CDR3 bases are TGCGCCAGCAGTTGGACAGGTGAGGGGTCCTACGAGCAGTACTTC. Amino acids: CASSWTGEGSYEQYF. V gene TRBV5-1 combines with J gene TRBJ2-7, with 7 positions matching TRBD1. Trimming at V came to 5 bases and at J to 1 base, leaving 9 bases not matched to a gene. Germline lookup yields CDR1 SGHRS and CDR2 YFSETQ. This CDR3 is built from 15 residues.

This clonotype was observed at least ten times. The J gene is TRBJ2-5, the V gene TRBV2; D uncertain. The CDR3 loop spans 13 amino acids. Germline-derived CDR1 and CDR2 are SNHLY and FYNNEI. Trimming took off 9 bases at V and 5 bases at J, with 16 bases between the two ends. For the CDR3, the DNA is TGTGCCAGGCAGATCCCAGGTGGGGAGACCCAGTACTTC. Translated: CARQIPGGETQYF.